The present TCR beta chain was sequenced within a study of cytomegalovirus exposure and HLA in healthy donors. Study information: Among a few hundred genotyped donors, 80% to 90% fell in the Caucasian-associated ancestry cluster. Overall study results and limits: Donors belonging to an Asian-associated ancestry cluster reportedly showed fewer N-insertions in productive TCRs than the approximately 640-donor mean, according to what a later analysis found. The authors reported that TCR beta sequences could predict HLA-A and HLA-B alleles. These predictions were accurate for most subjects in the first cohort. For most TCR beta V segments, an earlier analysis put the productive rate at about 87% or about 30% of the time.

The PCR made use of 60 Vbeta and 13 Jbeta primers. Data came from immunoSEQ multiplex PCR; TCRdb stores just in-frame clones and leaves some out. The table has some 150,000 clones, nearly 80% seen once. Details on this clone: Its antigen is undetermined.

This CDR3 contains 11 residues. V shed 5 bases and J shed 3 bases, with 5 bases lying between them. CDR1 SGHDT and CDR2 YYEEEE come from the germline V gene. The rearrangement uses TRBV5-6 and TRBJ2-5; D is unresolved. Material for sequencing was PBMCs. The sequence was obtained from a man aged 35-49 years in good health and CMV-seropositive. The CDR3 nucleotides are TGTGCCAGCAGTCGGGAAGAGACCCAGTACTTC. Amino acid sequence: CASSREETQYF.